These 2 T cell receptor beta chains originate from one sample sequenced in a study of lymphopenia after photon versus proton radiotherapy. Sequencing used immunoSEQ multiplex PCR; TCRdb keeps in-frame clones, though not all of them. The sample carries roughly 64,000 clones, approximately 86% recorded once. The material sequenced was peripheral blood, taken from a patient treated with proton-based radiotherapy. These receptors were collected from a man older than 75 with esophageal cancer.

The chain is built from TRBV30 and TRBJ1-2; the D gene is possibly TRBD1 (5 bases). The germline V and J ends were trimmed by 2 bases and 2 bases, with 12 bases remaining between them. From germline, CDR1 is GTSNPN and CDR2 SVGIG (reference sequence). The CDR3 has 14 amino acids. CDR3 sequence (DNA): TGTGCCTGGAGTATGGGGCAGACGAACTATGGCTACACCTTC. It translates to CAWSMGQTNYGYTF.

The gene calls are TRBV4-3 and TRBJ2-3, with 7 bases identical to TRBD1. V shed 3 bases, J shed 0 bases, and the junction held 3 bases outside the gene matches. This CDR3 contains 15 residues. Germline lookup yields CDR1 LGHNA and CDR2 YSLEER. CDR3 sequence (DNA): TGCGCCAGCAGCCAGGGACAGCCGAGCACAGATACGCAGTATTTT. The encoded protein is CASSQGQPSTDTQYF.